This entry lists 5 T cell receptor beta chains sequenced from one sample in a study of brain T cells in children with intractable seizures. Assay: immunoSEQ multiplex PCR; the TCRdb copy retains only in-frame clones and omits some. The sample has 55,000 to 80,000 clones, about 96% seen once. Sequenced material: peripheral blood, taken at surgery. The receptors derive from a boy less than two years old with focal cortical dysplasia and intractable seizures.

The chain recombines TRBV19 with TRBJ1-2, with 8 bases aligning to TRBD1. Trimming removed 4 bases from V and 2 bases from J; junction bases left unmatched: 6. The length of the CDR3 is 15 residues. Germline values: CDR1 LNHDA, CDR2 SQIVND (reference sequence). The CDR3 nucleotides read TGTGCCAGTAGTACCGGGACAGGCTCGAACTATGGCTACACCTTC. This gives the protein CASSTGTGSNYGYTF.

This clone was observed once. The chain joins TRBV5-8 to TRBJ2-7; 7 nucleotides line up with TRBD1. The CDR3 length is 13 residues. Germline V gene data show CDR1 as SGHTS and CDR2 as YDEGEE. V lost 3 bases, J lost 4 bases, and 4 bases stayed unmatched. CDR3 loop: CASSSIQGYEQYF. The CDR3 DNA is TGTGCCAGCAGCTCCATACAGGGGTACGAGCAGTACTTC.

J is TRBJ2-1 and V is TRBV4-2, with D possibly matching TRBD1 (5 bases). Germline CDR1 and CDR2: LGHNA and YNFKEQ. The V gene lost 1 base and the J gene lost 0 bases, with 19 bases spanning the gap. This CDR3 comprises 19 residues. DNA for the CDR3: TGTGCCAGCAGCCAAGTTCTTATTGGGCAGGGTTACTCCTACAATGAGCAGTTCTTC. Translating gives CASSQVLIGQGYSYNEQFF.

The V gene is TRBV7-9, the J gene TRBJ2-7, with D uncertain. Germline CDR1 is SEHNR and CDR2 is FQNEAQ (reference sequence). The length of the CDR3 is 15 residues. V lost 1 base and J 6 bases, leaving 16 bases between the germline ends. This CDR3 reads CASSLDKGTSTEQYF. In nucleotides, the CDR3 is TGTGCCAGCAGCTTAGACAAGGGCACCTCTACCGAGCAGTACTTC.

The V gene is TRBV4-3, the J gene TRBJ2-3, with D unresolved. The CDR3 totals 16 residues. V lost 1 base, J lost 4 bases, and 15 bases lay in between. The germline V gene has CDR1 LGHNA and CDR2 YSLEER. The CDR3 loop is CASSQVLGWGADTQYF. The CDR3 nucleotides read TGCGCCAGCAGCCAAGTGCTGGGGTGGGGTGCAGATACGCAGTATTTT.